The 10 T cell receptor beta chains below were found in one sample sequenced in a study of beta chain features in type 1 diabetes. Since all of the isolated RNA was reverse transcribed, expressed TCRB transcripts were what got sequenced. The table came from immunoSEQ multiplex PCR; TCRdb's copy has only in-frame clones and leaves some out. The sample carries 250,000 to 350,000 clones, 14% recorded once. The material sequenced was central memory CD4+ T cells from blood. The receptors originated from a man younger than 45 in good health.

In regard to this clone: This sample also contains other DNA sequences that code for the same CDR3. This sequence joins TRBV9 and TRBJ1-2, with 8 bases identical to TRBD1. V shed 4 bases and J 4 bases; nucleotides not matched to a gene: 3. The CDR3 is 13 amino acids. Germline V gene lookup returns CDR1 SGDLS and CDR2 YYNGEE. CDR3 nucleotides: TGTGCCAGCAGCCTTACAGGGGGCTATGGCTACACCTTC. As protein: CASSLTGGYGYTF.

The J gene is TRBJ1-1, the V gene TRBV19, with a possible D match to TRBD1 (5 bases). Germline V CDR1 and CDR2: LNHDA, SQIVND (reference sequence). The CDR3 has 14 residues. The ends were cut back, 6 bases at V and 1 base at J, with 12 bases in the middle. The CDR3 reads CASSRDGGNTEAFF. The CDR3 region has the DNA TGTGCCAGTAGCAGGGATGGGGGGAACACTGAAGCTTTCTTT. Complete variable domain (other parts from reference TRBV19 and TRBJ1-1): DGGITQSPKYLFRKEGQNVTLSCEQNLNHDAMYWYRQDPGQGLRLIYYSQIVNDFQKGDIAEGYSVSREKKESFPLTVTSAQKNPTAFYLCASSRDGGNTEAFFGQGTRLTVV.

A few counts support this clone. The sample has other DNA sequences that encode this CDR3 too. The CDR3 protein is CASSLPKETQYF. The DNA of the CDR3 is TGTGCCAGCAGCTTACCAAAAGAGACCCAGTACTTC. V gene TRBV7-2 combines with J gene TRBJ2-5; D remains ambiguous. Trimming removed 2 bases at V and 3 bases at J, with 4 bases between. CDR1 and CDR2 (germline): SGHTA, FQGNSA. The CDR3 runs 12 residues.

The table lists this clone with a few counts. The CDR3: CASSPTGTGANVLTF. CDR3 coding DNA: TGTGCCAGCAGCCCGACAGGAACTGGGGCCAACGTCCTGACTTTC. This chain links TRBV18 with TRBJ2-6; D possibly corresponds to TRBD1 (6 bases). The CDR3 contains 15 residues. CDR1 KGHSH and CDR2 LQKENI come from the germline V gene. Between the trimmed V and J ends, which lost 8 bases and 2 bases, there was a span of 13 bases.

In nucleotides, the CDR3 is TGTGCCAGCAGCTTAGTAGGTTTGCGCGGCCACAATGAGCAGTTCTTC. Protein: CASSLVGLRGHNEQFF. The chain has TRBV7-2 and TRBJ2-1; D is unresolved. The length of the CDR3 is 16 residues. CDR1 is SGHTA and CDR2 is FQGNSA in the germline V gene. Trimming pared 1 base from V and 5 bases from J, leaving 15 bases between.

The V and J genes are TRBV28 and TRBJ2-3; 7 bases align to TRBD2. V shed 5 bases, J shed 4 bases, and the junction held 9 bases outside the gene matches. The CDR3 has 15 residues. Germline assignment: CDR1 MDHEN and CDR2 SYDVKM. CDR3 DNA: TGTGCCAGCAGTCTAGCCGGGACTACTGCAGATACGCAGTATTTT. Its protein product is CASSLAGTTADTQYF.

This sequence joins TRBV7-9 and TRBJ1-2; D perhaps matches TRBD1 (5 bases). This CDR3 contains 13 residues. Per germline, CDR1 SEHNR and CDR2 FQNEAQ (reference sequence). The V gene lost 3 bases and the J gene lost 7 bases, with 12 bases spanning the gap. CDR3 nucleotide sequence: TGTGCCAGCAGCTTGGACGCAGGGACTGGCTACACCTTC. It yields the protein CASSLDAGTGYTF.

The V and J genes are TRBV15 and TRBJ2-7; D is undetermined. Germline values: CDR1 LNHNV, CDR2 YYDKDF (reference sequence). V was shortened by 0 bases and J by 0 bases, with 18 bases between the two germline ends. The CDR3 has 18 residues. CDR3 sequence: CATSRDFGLTGRSYEQYF. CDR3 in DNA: TGTGCCACCAGCAGAGATTTCGGCCTCACCGGCCGCTCCTACGAGCAGTACTTC.

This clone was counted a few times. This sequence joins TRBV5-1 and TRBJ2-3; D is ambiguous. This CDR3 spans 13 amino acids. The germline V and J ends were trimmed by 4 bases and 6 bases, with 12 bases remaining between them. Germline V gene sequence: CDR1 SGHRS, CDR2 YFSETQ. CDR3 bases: TGCGCCAGCAGCCTGAACTCCGGGGATACGCAGTATTTT. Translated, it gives CASSLNSGDTQYF.

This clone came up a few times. CDR3 sequence (DNA): TGTGCCAGCAGTGAGAGGGGCTACAATGAGCAGTTCTTC. It specifies CASSERGYNEQFF. The J gene is TRBJ2-1, the V gene TRBV6-6; D possibly uses TRBD1 or TRBD2 (5 bases each). The V end lost 5 bases, the J end lost 3 bases, and 8 bases lay between the germline ends. Germline CDR1 reads MNHNY; CDR2 reads SVGAGI (reference sequence). CDR3 length: 13 residues.